These 2 T cell receptor beta chains were sequenced from one sample in a study of identical twins. TCRdb recomputed calls from the 5' RACE reads with MiXCR, one row per CDR3 protein. The table lists about 240,000 distinct CDR3 sequences, more than 9% of them singletons. The specimen was memory T cells sorted from blood. The receptors shown here come from a man aged 45-65 years in good health.

The chain has TRBV6-1 and TRBJ1-4; D gene unclear. Deletions cut 5 bases from V and 4 bases from J, with 11 bases between. Germline V gene data show CDR1 as MNHNS and CDR2 as SASEGT. This CDR3 contains 14 residues. The CDR3: CASSLGLDNEKLFF. CDR3 nucleotide sequence: TGTGCCAGCAGTCTCGGGCTTGATAATGAAAAACTGTTTTTT.

This clonotype was detected ten times or more. V usage is TRBV4-1 and J usage is TRBJ1-1, with no clear D. Per germline, CDR1 MGHRA and CDR2 YSYEKL. Deletions cut 0 bases from V and 1 base from J, with 6 bases between. This CDR3 has 14 amino acids. As DNA, the CDR3 is TGCGCCAGCAGCCAAGACCCTAGGAACACTGAAGCTTTCTTT. Translation gives CASSQDPRNTEAFF.